The T cell receptor beta chain under discussion was sequenced for a study of beta chain features in type 1 diabetes. Findings and caveats of the study: PCR, the amplification step, might favor shorter templates, equally in patients and controls. Across all four CD4+ subsets, people with type 1 diabetes showed modestly shorter TCRB CDR3s. There were fewer insertions and more deletions at the VDJ junctions of type 1 diabetes patients.

Concerning this clone: Its antigen remains unidentified.

The entirety of the isolated RNA underwent reverse transcription, so expressed TCRB transcripts were sequenced. TCRdb keeps only in-frame clones here, not all; method: immunoSEQ multiplex PCR. The sample carries about 740,000 clones, around 15% recorded once. Trimming at V came to 4 bases and at J to 7 bases, leaving 6 bases not matched to a gene. Germline V gene sequence: CDR1 SGHVS, CDR2 FNYEAQ. The CDR3 is 13 residues long. The origin of this receptor is a man aged 18 to 29 with type 1 diabetes. The source material was naive CD4+ T cells from blood. The gene calls are TRBV7-6 and TRBJ2-7; 8 bases are shared with TRBD1. The CDR3 reads CASSSTGGGEQYF. The CDR3, as DNA: TGTGCCAGCAGCTCCACAGGGGGTGGGGAGCAGTACTTC.